The sequence of this T cell receptor beta chain was determined in a study of T-cell reconstitution after alpha-beta-depleted transplantation in children. Study observations and caveats: It was newly produced T cells that mostly accounted for T-cell counts and diversity one year after transplant.

Preparation of the TCRbeta library used unique molecular identifiers. From the PCR reads, TCRdb called clonotypes with MiXCR, one entry per CDR3 protein. The sample has 350,000 to 500,000 distinct CDR3 sequences; around two fifths are singletons. This CDR3 is 14 amino acids long. About this clonotype: The antigen is undetermined. One end of the junction varies from germline; a read error may be responsible.

Sequences were derived from PBMCs, sampled before TCRalphabeta/CD19-depleted stem cell transplant. The receptor was isolated from a girl aged 2 to 10 with aplastic anemia, due to receive a stem cell transplant. The rearrangement joins TRBV12-3 or TRBV12-4 to TRBJ2-3; D is unresolved. This CDR3 is CASSPKRSTYTQYF. CDR3 in DNA: TGTGCCAGCAGCCCTAAACGGAGCACATATACGCAGTATTTT.